Below are 24 T cell receptor beta chains sequenced from a single sample in a study of siplizumab effects on memory and regulatory T cells. Data came from immunoSEQ multiplex PCR; TCRdb stores just in-frame clones and leaves some out. The table includes about 87,000 clones, 75% to 90% detected once. Sequencing input: CD4+ T cells sorted from blood. The receptors derive from a human donor in good health.

The chain recombines TRBV28 with TRBJ2-3; D not resolved. V lost 7 bases and J lost 0, with 2 bases in between. Germline-derived CDR1 and CDR2 are MDHEN and SYDVKM. The CDR3 contains 11 residues. The CDR3 DNA reads as TGTGCCAGCACCAGCACAGATACGCAGTATTTT. Translated: CASTSTDTQYF.

The chain employs TRBV10-2 and TRBJ2-7; D may be TRBD1 (6 bases). Trimming cost V 9 bases and J 3 bases, with 12 bases left between them. This CDR3 is built from 12 residues. Germline values: CDR1 WSHSY, CDR2 SAAADI. The CDR3 DNA reads TGCGCCAGTAGAGGACAGTACTACGAGCAGTACTTC. It encodes CASRGQYYEQYF.

This chain uses TRBV5-4 with TRBJ2-3; 12 bases fit TRBD2. Per the germline V gene, CDR1 is SGHNT and CDR2 is YYREEE (reference sequence). Losses at the gene ends were 4 bases for V and 3 bases for J; bases not matched to a gene: 9. The CDR3 consists of 17 residues. DNA for the CDR3: TGTGCCAGCAGCGTACGACTAGCGGGAGTCTGGACAGATACGCAGTATTTT. Translated, it gives CASSVRLAGVWTDTQYF.

This clone was seen once. The CDR3 nucleotides are TGTGCCAGCAGTGACCCTCTAGAGGAGCAGTTCTTC. Its translation is CASSDPLEEQFF. The V call is TRBV28, the J call TRBJ2-1; D unclear. Trimming shortened V by 5 bases and J by 10 bases, and 12 bases separated the two germline ends. Germline V gives CDR1 MDHEN, CDR2 SYDVKM. The CDR3 is 12 amino acids.

This chain joins TRBV15 and TRBJ2-4, with 7 bases aligning to TRBD1. J lost 6 bases, V lost 0 bases, and 8 bases had no gene match. The CDR3 length is 16 residues. The germline V gene has CDR1 LNHNV and CDR2 YYDKDF (reference sequence). The DNA for the CDR3 is TGTGCCACCAGCAGAGATGAGGGGGCGCGAGGAAACATTCAGTACTTC. It yields the protein CATSRDEGARGNIQYF.

The sample holds a few counts of this clone. This chain connects TRBV28 to TRBJ1-5; 9 bases agree with TRBD1. Trimming removed 5 bases from V and 4 bases from J; junction bases left unmatched: 6. Germline CDR1 and CDR2: MDHEN and SYDVKM. This CDR3 spans 15 amino acids. The CDR3 sequence: CASSILGQGNQPQHF. CDR3 in DNA: TGTGCCAGCAGTATCCTCGGACAGGGGAATCAGCCCCAGCATTTT. The whole variable domain, remainder taken from reference TRBV28 and TRBJ1-5, is DVKVTQSSRYLVKRTGEKVFLECVQDMDHENMFWYRQDPGLGLRLIYFSYDVKMKEKGDIPEGYSVSREKKERFSLILESASTNQTSMYLCASSILGQGNQPQHFGDGTRLSIL.

This rearrangement joins TRBV25-1 to TRBJ1-1; 8 bases are a match to TRBD1. After removal of 4 bases from V and 2 bases from J, the junction contained 3 bases not matched to a gene. The CDR3 covers 14 residues. Germline V gene data show CDR1 as MGHDK and CDR2 as SYGVNS. The CDR3 reads CASSVGQVNTEAFF. The CDR3 DNA reads TGTGCCAGCAGTGTGGGACAGGTTAACACTGAAGCTTTCTTT.

The V gene is TRBV19, the J gene TRBJ2-5; D tentatively fits TRBD1 or TRBD2 (5 bases each). CDR1 and CDR2 (germline): LNHDA, SQIVND (reference sequence). This CDR3 has 15 residues. V lost 1 base and J 4 bases, leaving 13 bases between the germline ends. The CDR3 DNA is TGTGCCAGTAGTATAGTGGGACGGCCCCTAGAGACCCAGTACTTC. This codes for CASSIVGRPLETQYF.

The chain links TRBV28 to TRBJ2-7, with D unresolved. The CDR3 sequence is 14 residues long. Trimming took off 6 bases at V and 4 bases at J, with 16 bases between the two ends. The germline CDR1 and CDR2 sequences are MDHEN and SYDVKM. CDR3 protein: CASRPLSIVYEQYF. The CDR3 DNA reads TGTGCCAGCAGACCTCTCTCTATCGTTTACGAGCAGTACTTC. Complete variable domain (other parts from reference TRBV28 and TRBJ2-7): DVKVTQSSRYLVKRTGEKVFLECVQDMDHENMFWYRQDPGLGLRLIYFSYDVKMKEKGDIPEGYSVSREKKERFSLILESASTNQTSMYLCASRPLSIVYEQYFGPGTRLTVT.

V and J are TRBV4-2 and TRBJ2-5; 8 bases are shared with TRBD2. Germline assignment: CDR1 LGHNA and CDR2 YNFKEQ. The length of the CDR3 is 16 residues. The trim removed 1 base at V and 5 bases at J, leaving 9 bases unmatched. CDR3: CASSQGGTAGGETQYF. DNA of the CDR3: TGTGCCAGCAGCCAAGGGGGAACGGCGGGAGGCGAGACCCAGTACTTC.

The CDR3 is CASSDRNSNQPQHF. CDR3 in DNA: TGTGCCAGCTCTGACAGGAATAGCAATCAGCCCCAGCATTTT. The rearrangement uses TRBV18 and TRBJ1-5; D might be TRBD1 (6 bases). Germline V lookup: CDR1 KGHSH, CDR2 LQKENI. CDR3 length: 14 amino acids. The V and J ends lost 6 bases and 0 bases respectively, with 9 bases between them.

The chain couples TRBV6-1 to TRBJ1-2; TRBD1 might be the D (5 bases). Germline values: CDR1 MNHNS, CDR2 SASEGT. The V gene lost 2 bases and the J gene lost 4 bases, with 11 bases spanning the gap. This CDR3 has 14 residues. The CDR3 protein is CASSESGAVYGYTF. CDR3 DNA sequence: TGTGCCAGCAGTGAATCCGGGGCCGTCTATGGCTACACCTTC.

The chain has TRBV5-5 and TRBJ2-2; unclear D gene. The CDR3 is 14 amino acids. Germline assignment: CDR1 SGHKS and CDR2 YYEKEE (reference sequence). V was pared by 2 bases and J by 3 bases, with 8 bases between. The CDR3: CASSLQTYTGELFF. In DNA, the CDR3 is TGTGCCAGCAGCTTACAGACTTACACCGGGGAGCTGTTTTTT. The variable domain in full, with the rest retrieved from reference TRBV5-5 and TRBJ2-2, is DAGVTQSPTHLIKTRGQQVTLRCSPISGHKSVSWYQQVLGQGPQFIFQYYEKEERGRGNFPDRFSARQFPNYSSELNVNALLLGDSALYLCASSLQTYTGELFFGEGSRLTVL.

The V gene is TRBV14, the J gene TRBJ1-1; no reliable D call. V was clipped by 5 bases and J by 10 bases, with 23 bases between them. CDR3 size: 15 residues. CDR1 SGHDN and CDR2 FVKESK come from the germline V gene. The CDR3 sequence: CASSSSTWLHAVAFF. The CDR3 DNA reads TGTGCCAGCAGCAGCAGTACGTGGCTCCACGCGGTAGCTTTCTTT.

This clone appeared once. This chain's CDR3 is CASYSDREDTGELFF. The CDR3 DNA sequence: TGTGCCAGCTATTCGGACAGGGAGGACACCGGGGAGCTGTTTTTT. The chain carries TRBV21-1 and TRBJ2-2; TRBD1 reflects the table's D call only, with no check against the DNA. TRBV21-1 is shown as a pseudogene. The CDR3 totals 15 residues.

This chain links TRBV5-1 with TRBJ2-7, with D possibly matching TRBD1 (7 bases). This CDR3 has 16 residues. CDR1 is SGHRS and CDR2 is YFSETQ in the germline V gene. Trimming shortened V by 2 bases and J by 5 bases, and 20 bases separated the two germline ends. CDR3 DNA sequence: TGCGCCAGCAGCTTTGGGGGGAGACAGGGCGGACACGAGCAGTACTTC. Translation: CASSFGGRQGGHEQYF.

This chain joins TRBV5-1 and TRBJ1-1, with D hard to call. Trimming took off 0 bases at V and 1 base at J, with 7 bases between the two ends. The germline V gene encodes CDR1 SGHRS and CDR2 YFSETQ. The CDR3 totals 14 residues. CDR3 residues: CASSLARGNTEAFF. The CDR3 DNA sequence: TGCGCCAGCAGCTTGGCCCGGGGGAACACTGAAGCTTTCTTT.

The chain recombines TRBV29-1 with TRBJ2-3, with TRBD1 identical over 7 bases. Germline lookup yields CDR1 SQVTM and CDR2 ANQGSEA. The CDR3 is made up of 12 amino acids. V was clipped by 6 bases and J by 2 bases; unmatched bases: 2. The CDR3 DNA reads as TGCAGCGTAGACAGGGTCACAGATACGCAGTATTTT. This translates into CSVDRVTDTQYF.

J is TRBJ2-7 and V is TRBV4-1; TRBD2 aligns across 9 bases. Per germline, CDR1 MGHRA and CDR2 YSYEKL. With V trimmed by 2 bases and J by 7 bases, 9 bases remained unmatched. This CDR3 spans 15 amino acids. The CDR3 protein is CASSQRGTSWGEQYF. The CDR3 DNA reads as TGCGCCAGCAGCCAAAGAGGGACTAGCTGGGGGGAGCAGTACTTC.

The chain uses TRBV19 and TRBJ1-1, with TRBD1 as a possible D gene (5 bases). The germline V and J ends were trimmed by 5 bases and 1 base, with 11 bases remaining between them. Germline assignment: CDR1 LNHDA and CDR2 SQIVND (reference sequence). The CDR3 is 14 amino acids. The DNA for the CDR3 is TGTGCCAGTAGTGGATGGGGGGGGAACACTGAAGCTTTCTTT. Translated: CASSGWGGNTEAFF.

The chain combines TRBV19 with TRBJ2-3; D possibly corresponds to TRBD1 (5 bases). CDR1 and CDR2 (germline): LNHDA, SQIVND (reference sequence). V was shortened by 4 bases and J by 2 bases, with 13 bases between the two germline ends. This CDR3 has 15 residues. CDR3 amino acids: CASSNDRRTTDTQYF. Written as DNA, the CDR3 is TGTGCCAGTAGTAATGACAGAAGGACCACAGATACGCAGTATTTT.

The chain uses TRBV4-1 and TRBJ2-2; 9 bases fit TRBD1. This CDR3 contains 16 residues. Trimming took 1 base from V and 4 from J; bases not matched to a gene: 4. The V gene's germline CDR1 is MGHRA and CDR2 YSYEKL. The CDR3 region has the DNA TGCGCCAGCAGCCAAGTCGGGACAGGGTTCACCGGGGAGCTGTTTTTT. Its translation: CASSQVGTGFTGELFF.

The CDR3 loop is CASSLIWGVTEAFF. CDR3 bases: TGTGCCAGCAGCTTGATCTGGGGTGTGACTGAAGCTTTCTTT. The V call is TRBV5-8, the J call TRBJ1-1; D is unclear. Germline V gene sequence: CDR1 SGHTS, CDR2 YDEGEE. The CDR3 loop spans 14 amino acids. Trimming cost V 1 base and J 5 bases, with 12 bases left between them.

The gene calls are TRBV19 and TRBJ1-5; maybe TRBD1 (5 bases). V was shortened by 6 bases and J by 3 bases, with 18 bases between the two germline ends. CDR1 LNHDA and CDR2 SQIVND come from the germline V gene (reference sequence). This CDR3 spans 16 amino acids. CDR3 sequence reads: CASSRRGGAPNQPQHF. CDR3 nucleotide sequence: TGTGCCAGTAGCCGGAGGGGCGGAGCACCCAATCAGCCCCAGCATTTT.